This passage covers 22 T cell receptor beta chains from one sample sequenced in a study of T cell repertoires in ileal Crohn's disease. Specified time point: inflamed ileum from the surgical specimen. Assay: immunoSEQ multiplex PCR; the TCRdb copy retains only in-frame clones and omits some. This sample yields around 4,900 clones, of which 82% are seen a single time; around 20% belongs to the top ten. The sequenced material came from ileal tissue. The source is an adult with Crohn's disease.

The chain carries TRBV6-6 and TRBJ1-4; a weak D match, TRBD1 (5 bases). Between the trimmed V and J ends, which lost 8 bases and 7 bases, there was a span of 14 bases. Germline values: CDR1 MNHNY, CDR2 SVGAGI (reference sequence). The CDR3 has 13 residues. This CDR3 is CASRAGGGEKLFF. DNA of the CDR3: TGTGCCAGCCGGGCGGGGGGGGGTGAAAAACTGTTTTTT.

This rearrangement joins TRBV15 to TRBJ2-7; 10 positions match TRBD1. CDR1 and CDR2 (germline): LNHNV, YYDKDF (reference sequence). The CDR3 covers 16 residues. J lost 2 bases, V lost 2 bases, and 6 bases had no gene match. CDR3 residues: CATSRHGQGVPYEQYF. As DNA, the CDR3 is TGTGCCACCAGCAGACATGGACAGGGGGTTCCCTACGAGCAGTACTTC.

This clone has just one count. J is TRBJ2-2 and V is TRBV5-1, with 10 nucleotides matching TRBD1. Unmatched junction bases numbered 13, after V lost 4 bases and J lost 4 bases. Germline V gene lookup returns CDR1 SGHRS and CDR2 YFSETQ. CDR3 length: 18 residues. The CDR3 spells CASSPSSEGTGVTGELFF. In DNA, the CDR3 is TGCGCCAGCAGCCCGAGCTCCGAAGGGACAGGGGTCACCGGGGAGCTGTTTTTT.

The V and J genes are TRBV10-2 and TRBJ2-2; the D call may be TRBD1 or TRBD2 (5 bases each). CDR1 and CDR2 (germline): WSHSY, SAAADI. Trimming left V 3 bases short and J 7 bases short, with 18 bases between. The CDR3 runs to 16 residues. Here the CDR3 reads CASSDSTGRGGGELFF. CDR3 bases: TGCGCCAGCAGTGACTCCACCGGCCGGGGCGGCGGGGAGCTGTTTTTT.

The V and J genes are TRBV5-1 and TRBJ2-5; tentatively, D is TRBD1 (6 bases). The V end lost 0 bases, the J end lost 4 bases, and 16 bases lay between the germline ends. The CDR3 consists of 16 residues. The V gene's germline CDR1 is SGHRS and CDR2 YFSETQ. The CDR3 nucleotides read TGCGCCAGCAGCTTGGGAGTAGGGGGTAATGGAGAGACCCAGTACTTC. The encoded protein is CASSLGVGGNGETQYF.

The chain carries TRBV25-1 and TRBJ1-3; TRBD1 matches at 8 bases. Looked up from germline, CDR1 is MGHDK and CDR2 is SYGVNS. There are 15 residues in the CDR3. Germline trimming cut 6 bases from V and 0 bases from J; bases unmatched to any gene: 4. CDR3 amino acids: CASRAGGASGNTIYF. The CDR3 DNA reads as TGTGCCAGCAGGGCAGGGGGCGCCTCTGGAAACACCATATATTTT.

The chain links TRBV6-6 to TRBJ2-1; 8 nucleotides agree with TRBD1. This CDR3 has 14 residues. V lost 2 bases, J lost 6 bases, and 3 bases stayed unmatched. The germline CDR1 and CDR2 sequences are MNHNY and SVGAGI (reference sequence). The DNA of the CDR3 is TGTGCCAGCAGTTACCTCACAGGGGGCAATGAGCAGTTCTTC. Protein product: CASSYLTGGNEQFF.

The chain is built from TRBV7-9 and TRBJ1-5; perhaps TRBD1 as D (5 bases). The V gene's germline CDR1 is SEHNR and CDR2 FQNEAQ (reference sequence). V shed 3 bases and J shed 6 bases, with 9 bases lying between them. The CDR3 is made up of 13 amino acids. The CDR3 DNA reads TGTGCCAGCAGCTTGAGGGGTGGTCAGCCCCAGCATTTT. Translated, it gives CASSLRGGQPQHF.

The V and J genes are TRBV7-2 and TRBJ1-2; no definite D call. Looked up from germline, CDR1 is SGHTA and CDR2 is FQGNSA. This CDR3 comprises 16 residues. The V and J ends lost 2 bases and 6 bases respectively, with 19 bases between them. CDR3 amino acids: CASSLNPLGAANGYTF. Written as DNA, the CDR3 is TGTGCCAGCAGCTTAAATCCCCTGGGAGCGGCTAATGGCTACACCTTC.

The CDR3 DNA reads TGTGCCAGCAGGCTAGCGGGGGGGCGGGACAATGAGCAGTTCTTC. This gives the protein CASRLAGGRDNEQFF. The chain is built from TRBV4-2 and TRBJ2-1, with 12 positions matching TRBD2. V shed 6 bases, J shed 5 bases, and the junction held 5 bases outside the gene matches. This CDR3 is 15 amino acids long. Looked up from germline, CDR1 is LGHNA and CDR2 is YNFKEQ.

The rearrangement uses TRBV19 and TRBJ1-1; D is unresolved. The CDR3 contains 13 residues. Germline CDR1 is LNHDA and CDR2 is SQIVND (reference sequence). Trimming left V 3 bases short and J 1 base short, with 6 bases between. The CDR3 loop reads CASSIQANTEAFF. DNA for the CDR3: TGTGCCAGTAGTATTCAGGCGAACACTGAAGCTTTCTTT.

On this clone itself: The same CDR3 is also encoded by other DNA sequences in this sample. The chain couples TRBV29-1 to TRBJ1-3; D is undetermined. In germline, CDR1 is SQVTM, CDR2 ANQGSEA. The CDR3 totals 13 residues. Trimming removed 4 bases at V and 0 bases at J, with 7 bases between. The CDR3 is CSVGQSSGNTIYF. DNA for the CDR3: TGCAGCGTTGGACAAAGCTCTGGAAACACCATATATTTT.

The V and J genes are TRBV28 and TRBJ2-3, with D possibly matching TRBD2 (6 bases). CDR3 length: 14 amino acids. Germline-derived CDR1 and CDR2 are MDHEN and SYDVKM. V dropped 1 base and J dropped 6 bases, with 11 bases sitting between them. The CDR3 DNA reads as TGTGCCAGCAGTTTATACCAGGGAGGCGATACGCAGTATTTT. Its protein product is CASSLYQGGDTQYF.

This clone turned up a few times. V usage is TRBV4-1 and J usage is TRBJ2-7; 13 positions match TRBD2. This CDR3 has 17 residues. Germline CDR1 and CDR2: MGHRA and YSYEKL. V lost 1 base and J lost 4; bases outside the gene matches: 7. In nucleotides, the CDR3 is TGCGCCAGCAGCCAAGTCTCAGTGACTAGCGGGAGGTACGAGCAGTACTTC. Translated, it gives CASSQVSVTSGRYEQYF.

J is TRBJ1-1 and V is TRBV4-1, with D perhaps TRBD1 (5 bases). The V gene's germline CDR1 is MGHRA and CDR2 YSYEKL. Trimming stripped 2 bases from V and 6 bases from J, with 19 bases between. This CDR3 is built from 16 residues. Written as DNA, the CDR3 is TGCGCCAGCAGCCAACCTTTGGCAGGGATGTTGCCTGAAGCTTTCTTT. Amino acid sequence: CASSQPLAGMLPEAFF.

This chain joins TRBV29-1 and TRBJ1-1; D is undetermined. The CDR3 spans 14 residues. Germline V gene lookup returns CDR1 SQVTM and CDR2 ANQGSEA. Trimming removed 4 bases from V and 1 base from J, with 13 bases in between. CDR3 sequence (DNA): TGCAGCGTTGCTAAGACGAGTGCGAACACTGAAGCTTTCTTT. Protein product: CSVAKTSANTEAFF.

The V call is TRBV5-4, the J call TRBJ2-4; D is unresolved. The CDR3 has 16 amino acids. Germline V gene data show CDR1 as SGHNT and CDR2 as YYREEE (reference sequence). Trimming left V 1 base short and J 6 bases short, with 17 bases between. Here the CDR3 reads CASSLTGSGRRNIQYF. CDR3 nucleotide sequence: TGTGCCAGCAGCTTGACGGGTAGTGGGCGGCGAAACATTCAGTACTTC.

V gene TRBV11-2 combines with J gene TRBJ2-1, with D unresolved. Trimming took off 1 base at V and 5 bases at J, with 9 bases between the two ends. The CDR3 covers 14 residues. Germline lookup yields CDR1 SGHAT and CDR2 FQNNGV. CDR3 sequence: CASSLGRYNNEQFF. CDR3 sequence (DNA): TGTGCCAGCAGCTTAGGCCGGTACAACAATGAGCAGTTCTTC. Using reference TRBV11-2 and TRBJ2-1 for the parts outside the CDR3, the full variable domain is EAGVAQSPRYKIIEKRQSVAFWCNPISGHATLYWYQQILGQGPKLLIQFQNNGVVDDSQLPKDRFSAERLKGVDSTLKIQPAKLEDSAVYLCASSLGRYNNEQFFGPGTRLTVL.

The DNA of the CDR3 is TGTGCCAGCAGCAGGGAATATAATTCACCCCTCCACTTT. This encodes CASSREYNSPLHF. The chain combines TRBV7-2 with TRBJ1-6; D gene ambiguous. V was trimmed by 5 bases and J by 4 bases, leaving 6 bases between them. CDR1 is SGHTA and CDR2 is FQGNSA in the germline V gene. CDR3 length: 13 amino acids.

The chain joins TRBV25-1 to TRBJ1-2; D is unresolved. Germline CDR1 MGHDK, CDR2 SYGVNS. The V end lost 4 bases, the J end lost 8 bases, and 14 bases lay between the germline ends. The CDR3 length is 13 residues. The CDR3 coding sequence is TGTGCCAGCAGTGTCGGATCGATGGAGGGCTACACCTTC. It specifies CASSVGSMEGYTF.

In nucleotides, the CDR3 is TGTGCCAGCAGCCGGGACAGAAACAAAGAGACCCAGTACTTC. Translation: CASSRDRNKETQYF. V and J are TRBV4-2 and TRBJ2-5, with TRBD1 matching 7 bases. The CDR3 extends over 14 amino acids. Germline CDR1 reads LGHNA; CDR2 reads YNFKEQ. Losses at the gene ends were 4 bases for V and 3 bases for J; bases not matched to a gene: 5.

The V gene is TRBV5-1, the J gene TRBJ2-5; 9 positions match TRBD2. The CDR3 extends over 15 amino acids. Germline-derived CDR1 and CDR2 are SGHRS and YFSETQ. The V gene end was trimmed by 3 bases and the J gene end by 3 bases; junction bases not matched to a gene: 6. This CDR3 reads CASSSTWTSEETQYF. CDR3 in DNA: TGCGCCAGCAGCTCGACTTGGACTAGCGAAGAGACCCAGTACTTC.